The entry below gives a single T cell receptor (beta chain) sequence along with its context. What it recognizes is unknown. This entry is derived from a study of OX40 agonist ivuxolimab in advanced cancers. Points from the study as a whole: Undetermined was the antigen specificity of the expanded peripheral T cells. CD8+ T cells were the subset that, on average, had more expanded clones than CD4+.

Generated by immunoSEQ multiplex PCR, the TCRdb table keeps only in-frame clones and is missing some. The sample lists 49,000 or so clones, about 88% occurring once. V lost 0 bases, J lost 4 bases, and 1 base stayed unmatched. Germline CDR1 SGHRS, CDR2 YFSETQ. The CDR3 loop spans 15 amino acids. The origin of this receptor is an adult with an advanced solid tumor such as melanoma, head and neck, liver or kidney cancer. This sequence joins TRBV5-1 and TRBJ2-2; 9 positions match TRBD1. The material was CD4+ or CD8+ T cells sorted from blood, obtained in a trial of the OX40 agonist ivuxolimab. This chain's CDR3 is CASSLATGGTGELFF. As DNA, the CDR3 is TGCGCCAGCAGCTTGGCGACAGGGGGCACCGGGGAGCTGTTTTTT.